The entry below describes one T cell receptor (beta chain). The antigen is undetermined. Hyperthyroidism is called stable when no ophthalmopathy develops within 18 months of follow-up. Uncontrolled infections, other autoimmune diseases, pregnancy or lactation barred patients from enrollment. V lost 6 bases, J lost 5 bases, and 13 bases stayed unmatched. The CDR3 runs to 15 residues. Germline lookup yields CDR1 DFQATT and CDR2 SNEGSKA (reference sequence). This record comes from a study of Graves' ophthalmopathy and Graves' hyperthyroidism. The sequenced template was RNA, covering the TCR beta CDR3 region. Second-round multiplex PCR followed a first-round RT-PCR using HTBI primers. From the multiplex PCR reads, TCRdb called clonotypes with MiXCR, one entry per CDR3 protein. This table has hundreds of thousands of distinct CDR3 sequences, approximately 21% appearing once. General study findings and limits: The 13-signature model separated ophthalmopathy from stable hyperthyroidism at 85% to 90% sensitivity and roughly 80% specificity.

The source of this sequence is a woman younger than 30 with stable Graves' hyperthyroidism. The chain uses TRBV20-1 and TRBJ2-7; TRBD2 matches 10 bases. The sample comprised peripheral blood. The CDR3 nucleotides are TGCAGTGCCCTTAACCCTCCTAGCGGGAGCGACGAGCAGTACTTC. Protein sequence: CSALNPPSGSDEQYF.